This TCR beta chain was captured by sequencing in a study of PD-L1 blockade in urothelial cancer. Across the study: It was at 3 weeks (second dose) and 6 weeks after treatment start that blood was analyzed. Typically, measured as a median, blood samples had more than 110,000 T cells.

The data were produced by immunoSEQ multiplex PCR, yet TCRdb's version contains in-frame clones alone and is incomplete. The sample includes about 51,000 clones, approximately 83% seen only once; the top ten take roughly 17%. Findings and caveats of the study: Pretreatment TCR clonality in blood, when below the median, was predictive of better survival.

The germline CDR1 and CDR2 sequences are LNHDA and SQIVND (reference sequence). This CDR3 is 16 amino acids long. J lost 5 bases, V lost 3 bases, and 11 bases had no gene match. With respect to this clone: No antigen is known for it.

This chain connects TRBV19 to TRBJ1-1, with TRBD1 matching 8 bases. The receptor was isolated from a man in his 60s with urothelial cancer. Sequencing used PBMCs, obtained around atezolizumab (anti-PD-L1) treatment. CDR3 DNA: TGTGCCAGTAGTATCCGGGACAGGATCGATGGGACTGAAGCTTTCTTT. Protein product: CASSIRDRIDGTEAFF.